Below, 27 T cell receptor beta chains from the same sample are listed, as sequenced in a study of naive and memory T cell subsets. Study results and limitations: Possibly reflecting memory cells re-expressing CD45RA, a few larger clonotypes occurred in naive repertoires, especially CD8.

The beta constant-region primer was an equimolar mix of two oligonucleotides covering TRBC1 and TRBC2. Ligated cDNA was amplified by four rounds of PCR with nested alpha and beta constant-region primers and SP2. One entry per CDR3 protein, called by TCRdb with MiXCR from the UMI-ligation and nested PCR reads. The sample yields 120,000 to 150,000 distinct CDR3 sequences, roughly 23% seen once. Their target antigens are unknown. Sequences were obtained from naive CD4+ T cells from blood. All receptors come from a human donor in good health.

In its sample, this clonotype was seen a few times. The chain joins TRBV6-2 or TRBV6-3 to TRBJ2-7; TRBD2 matches 11 bases. V was clipped by 6 bases and J by 4 bases; unmatched bases: 8. CDR3 length equals 15 residues. Germline V gives CDR1 MNHEY, CDR2 SVGEGT. The CDR3 here is CASSQTSGIRYEQYF. In DNA, the CDR3 is TGTGCCAGCAGCCAGACTAGCGGGATTCGGTACGAGCAGTACTTC.

The chain recombines TRBV29-1 with TRBJ2-4, with 7 bases identical to TRBD2. J gave up 4 bases and V 4 bases, and 13 bases lay outside the gene matches. The CDR3 is 16 amino acids. Germline CDR1 and CDR2: SQVTM and ANQGSEA. CDR3 DNA: TGCAGCGTTGTGGGGAGGGCAACCATATCAAAAAACATTCAGTACTTC. It encodes CSVVGRATISKNIQYF.

This sequence joins TRBV12-3 or TRBV12-4 and TRBJ2-7; D gene ambiguous. The length of the CDR3 is 14 residues. V was pared by 2 bases and J by 5 bases, with 13 bases between. Written as DNA, the CDR3 is TGTGCCAGCAGTTTAAAGTCGGTAAGAAACGAGCAGTACTTC. Its translation is CASSLKSVRNEQYF.

The chain joins TRBV7-2 to TRBJ2-4; no clear D. V was shortened by 0 bases and J by 0 bases, with 6 bases between the two germline ends. This CDR3 region has 15 residues. The V gene's germline CDR1 is SGHTA and CDR2 FQGNSA. The CDR3 here is CASSLAELAKNIQYF. CDR3 DNA: TGTGCCAGCAGCTTAGCGGAGCTAGCCAAAAACATTCAGTACTTC.

This clonotype has a handful of counts. CDR3 loop: CASSPEGDVGTEAFF. CDR3 nucleotides: TGCGCCAGCAGCCCGGAAGGCGACGTGGGCACTGAAGCTTTCTTT. The gene calls are TRBV5-1 and TRBJ1-1; D unresolved. Germline CDR1 reads SGHRS; CDR2 reads YFSETQ. With 4 bases removed from V and 4 bases from J, the gap between germline ends came to 17 bases. The CDR3 spans 15 residues. Full variable domain (outside the CDR3, taken from reference TRBV5-1 and TRBJ1-1): KAGVTQTPRYLIKTRGQQVTLSCSPISGHRSVSWYQQTPGQGLQFLFEYFSETQRNKGNFPGRFSGRQFSNSRSEMNVSTLELGDSALYLCASSPEGDVGTEAFFGQGTRLTVV.

This clonotype was found a few times. The chain joins TRBV28 to TRBJ2-1; the match to TRBD2 covers 9 bases. CDR3 size: 15 residues. Germline V CDR1 and CDR2: MDHEN, SYDVKM. V lost 7 bases, J lost 0 bases, and 4 bases stayed unmatched. CDR3 in amino acids: CASTDSGSSYNEQFF. The CDR3, as DNA: TGTGCCAGCACCGATAGCGGGAGCTCCTACAATGAGCAGTTCTTC.

V gene TRBV11-2 combines with J gene TRBJ1-5, with 8 bases lining up with TRBD1. With 5 bases clipped from V and 6 bases from J, the junction kept 6 bases outside the gene matches. Germline assignment: CDR1 SGHAT and CDR2 FQNNGV. This CDR3 spans 14 amino acids. The CDR3 protein is CASSQAGGGQPQHF. DNA of the CDR3: TGTGCCAGCAGCCAGGCAGGGGGCGGTCAGCCCCAGCATTTT.

The rearrangement joins TRBV12-3 or TRBV12-4 to TRBJ1-5; 12 positions match TRBD1. J gave up 1 base and V 7 bases, and 8 bases lay outside the gene matches. The CDR3 is 17 amino acids. CDR3 region: CASTQGTGGFSNQPQHF. The CDR3 nucleotides are TGTGCCAGCACCCAGGGGACAGGGGGCTTCAGCAATCAGCCCCAGCATTTT.

This clonotype was observed at least ten times. CDR3 DNA: TGTGCTAGTGGTTTGCCCCGACAGATAAACTACACCTTC. Translation: CASGLPRQINYTF. The chain recombines TRBV12-5 with TRBJ1-2; perhaps TRBD1 as D (5 bases). The CDR3 length is 13 residues. The ends were cut back, 2 bases at V and 10 bases at J, with 14 bases in the middle. CDR1 is LGHNT and CDR2 is FRNRAP in the germline V gene. Complete variable domain (other parts from reference TRBV12-5 and TRBJ1-2): DARVTQTPRHKVTEMGQEVTMRCQPILGHNTVFWYRQTMMQGLELLAYFRNRAPLDDSGMPKDRFSAEMPDATLATLKIQPSEPRDSAVYFCASGLPRQINYTFGSGTRLTVV.

This clonotype came up many times. V is TRBV4-3 and J is TRBJ2-3; D might be TRBD2 (6 bases). This CDR3 has 16 amino acids. CDR1 is LGHNA and CDR2 is YSLEER in the germline V gene. Deletions cut 0 bases from V and 2 bases from J, with 12 bases between. In nucleotides, the CDR3 is TGCGCCAGCAGCCAAGATTGGAGGGCCTTCACAGATACGCAGTATTTT. Translation gives CASSQDWRAFTDTQYF.

V is TRBV20-1 and J is TRBJ2-1; TRBD2 agrees at 7 bases. Germline V gene data show CDR1 as DFQATT and CDR2 as SNEGSKA (reference sequence). The J segment lost 9 bases and the V segment lost 1 base, leaving 3 bases of the junction unmatched. The length of the CDR3 is 12 residues. The CDR3 is CSARVSSGEQFF. DNA for the CDR3: TGCAGTGCTAGAGTCTCTAGCGGTGAGCAGTTCTTC.

The rearrangement joins TRBV20-1 to TRBJ2-3; possible D gene TRBD2, 7 bases. Germline values: CDR1 DFQATT, CDR2 SNEGSKA (reference sequence). The CDR3 totals 15 residues. V lost 8 bases to trimming and J lost 5 bases, with 23 bases between them. The CDR3, as DNA: TGCAGTCTCCGGGGGGCCAGGTCAGAGGTAGATACGCAGTATTTT. The encoded protein is CSLRGARSEVDTQYF.

This chain links TRBV18 with TRBJ2-7, with 8 bases fitting TRBD1. With V trimmed by 3 bases and J by 10 bases, 11 bases remained unmatched. Germline CDR1 and CDR2: KGHSH and LQKENI. The CDR3 sequence is 14 residues long. The CDR3 DNA is TGTGCCAGCTCACCGGGTGGGACAGGAACTATTCAGTACTTC. It translates to CASSPGGTGTIQYF. Full variable domain (missing parts from reference TRBV18 and TRBJ2-7): NAGVMQNPRHLVRRRGQEARLRCSPMKGHSHVYWYRQLPEEGLKFMVYLQKENIIDESGMPKERFSAEFPKEGPSILRIQQVVRGDSAAYFCASSPGGTGTIQYFGPGTRLTVT.

V and J are TRBV27 and TRBJ2-3; no clear D. The CDR3 extends over 12 amino acids. V lost 4 bases and J 7 bases, leaving 9 bases between the germline ends. Germline assignment: CDR1 MNHEY and CDR2 SMNVEV (reference sequence). Written as DNA, the CDR3 is TGTGCCAGCAGTTCTCTCGGGTATACGCAGTATTTT. It yields the protein CASSSLGYTQYF.

This clonotype was seen many times. The CDR3 sequence is CASSLDIVNNEQFF. Here the CDR3 DNA reads TGTGCCAGCAGCTTAGACATAGTGAACAATGAGCAGTTCTTC. V is TRBV11-2 and J is TRBJ2-1; D unclear. This CDR3 is built from 14 residues. The V gene's germline CDR1 is SGHAT and CDR2 FQNNGV. Trimming shortened V by 0 bases and J by 5 bases, and 8 bases separated the two germline ends.

The chain employs TRBV7-4 and TRBJ2-1; D may be TRBD1 or TRBD2 (5 bases each). Trimming pared 1 base from V and 5 bases from J, leaving 15 bases between. The CDR3 is made up of 16 amino acids. Per germline, CDR1 SGHVT and CDR2 SQSDAQ. For the CDR3, the DNA is TGTGCCAGCAGCTTAGGGGGGAAAGTACTTGACAATGAGCAGTTCTTC. Translated: CASSLGGKVLDNEQFF.

At least ten counts were recorded for this clonotype. The CDR3 loop is CASSLGQGSGANVLTF. The CDR3 region has the DNA TGTGCCAGCAGTTTAGGGCAGGGGTCCGGGGCCAACGTCCTGACTTTC. This sequence joins TRBV12-3 or TRBV12-4 and TRBJ2-6; perhaps TRBD1 as D (6 bases). CDR3 size: 16 residues. The germline V and J ends were trimmed by 1 base and 4 bases, with 11 bases remaining between them.

The sample holds a few counts of this clonotype. The chain recombines TRBV7-2 with TRBJ2-3, with no clear D. The length of the CDR3 is 14 residues. Trimming removed 4 bases at V and 3 bases at J, with 11 bases between. Germline values: CDR1 SGHTA, CDR2 FQGNSA. This CDR3 is CASSSRMTTDTQYF. CDR3 nucleotide sequence: TGTGCCAGCAGCTCACGGATGACAACAGATACGCAGTATTTT.

There are a few counts of this clonotype. CDR3: CASSYSPSESSYNSPLHF. The DNA of the CDR3 is TGTGCCAGCAGTTACTCCCCCAGTGAAAGCTCCTATAATTCACCCCTCCACTTT. The V and J genes are TRBV6-6 and TRBJ1-6; D remains ambiguous. V was trimmed by 0 bases and J by 0 bases, leaving 12 bases between them. Germline values: CDR1 MNHNY, CDR2 SVGAGI (reference sequence). The CDR3 spans 18 residues.

The chain has TRBV10-1 and TRBJ1-6; TRBD1 is a possible D gene (5 bases). CDR1 WNHNN and CDR2 SYGVQD come from the germline V gene (reference sequence). This CDR3 is 13 amino acids long. Trimming pared 7 bases from V and 10 bases from J, leaving 14 bases between. The CDR3 loop reads CASNSGVESPLHF. The CDR3 region has the DNA TGCGCCAGCAACTCGGGGGTAGAATCACCCCTCCACTTT.

This clonotype was seen repeatedly, ten times or more. A read error may produce the germline difference seen at one junction end. This chain uses TRBV7-2 with TRBJ2-7, with 7 bases matching TRBD1. This CDR3 is 13 amino acids long. Germline CDR1 and CDR2: SGHTA and FQGNSA. CDR3 protein: CASSLAMTGKGAW. Written as DNA, the CDR3 is TGTGCCAGCAGCTTAGCAATGACAGGGAAGGGGGCCTGG.

There are a few counts of this clonotype. V is TRBV15 and J is TRBJ1-5; a possible D gene is TRBD1 (5 bases). CDR3 length: 15 residues. V was pared by 0 bases and J by 3 bases, with 9 bases between. Germline V gives CDR1 LNHNV, CDR2 YYDKDF (reference sequence). This CDR3 reads CATSRDRVDNQPQHF. CDR3 nucleotide sequence: TGTGCCACCAGCAGAGACAGGGTTGACAATCAGCCCCAGCATTTT.

This sequence joins TRBV6-5 and TRBJ1-5; the D is unclear. In germline, CDR1 is MNHEY, CDR2 SVGAGI. Trimming took off 0 bases at V and 4 bases at J, with 10 bases between the two ends. The CDR3 consists of 15 residues. CDR3 in amino acids: CASSYSNAGNQPQHF. The CDR3 nucleotides are TGTGCCAGCAGTTACTCGAATGCGGGGAATCAGCCCCAGCATTTT.

The chain couples TRBV7-2 to TRBJ1-2; D remains ambiguous. In germline, CDR1 is SGHTA, CDR2 FQGNSA. The CDR3 totals 16 residues. V gave up 5 bases and J gave up 2 bases, with 18 bases separating them. The CDR3 loop reads CASSLNSGFGNYGYTF. CDR3 DNA sequence: TGTGCCAGCAGCCTAAATTCCGGTTTTGGGAACTATGGCTACACCTTC.

This chain connects TRBV6-5 to TRBJ2-2; D perhaps matches TRBD1 (6 bases). Trimming removed 6 bases from V and 6 bases from J, with 11 bases in between. Germline lookup yields CDR1 MNHEY and CDR2 SVGAGI. The CDR3 covers 13 residues. Here the CDR3 DNA reads TGTGCCAGCAGACCACAGGGCCCCGGGGAGCTGTTTTTT. The encoded protein is CASRPQGPGELFF.

The CDR3, as DNA: TGCAGTGCTAGAGGGGACAGGGCAAATGAAGCTTTCTTT. Translated: CSARGDRANEAFF. The chain is built from TRBV20-1 and TRBJ1-1; 9 bases agree with TRBD1. The germline V gene has CDR1 DFQATT and CDR2 SNEGSKA (reference sequence). V was clipped by 1 base and J by 7 bases; unmatched bases: 4. The CDR3 length is 13 residues.

This clonotype was seen repeatedly, ten times or more. This rearrangement joins TRBV6-5 to TRBJ2-3, with a weak D call TRBD2 (6 bases). V lost 2 bases, J lost 8 bases, and 8 bases lay in between. Germline CDR1 MNHEY, CDR2 SVGAGI. This CDR3 contains 12 residues. CDR3 loop: CASSYAGRTQYF. CDR3 DNA sequence: TGTGCCAGCAGTTACGCGGGACGTACGCAGTATTTT.